This T cell receptor beta chain originates from a study of CD8 T cells in ankylosing spondylitis. General study results and limits: Some motif variants were previously reported in reactive arthritis synovial fluid and blood. CD8+ disease-linked clones were present at relatively low frequencies in blood. Ankylosing spondylitis blood appeared to be characterized by a TCR beta motif of eight highly homologous variants.

This clonotype has only a few counts. Its antigen is still unknown. CDR1 is SGHDN, CDR2 FVKESK, per germline. After removal of 0 bases from V and 1 base from J, the junction contained 15 bases not matched to a gene. CDR3 size: 19 residues. By quantitative 5'-RACE with molecular barcodes, the TCR beta libraries were made. MiXCR, run by TCRdb on the 5' RACE reads, gives a single entry per CDR3 protein. Here the sample spans more than 150,000 distinct CDR3 sequences, around a tenth being singletons. The chain recombines TRBV14 with TRBJ2-7; 7 bases match TRBD2. Material for sequencing was blood, either unsorted or a sorted T cell fraction (not recorded which). This sequence was found in a male donor with ankylosing spondylitis or in good health (not recorded which). CDR3 DNA: TGTGCCAGCAGCCAAGATCCAAGGTTATACGGGAGGACGTCCTACGAGCAGTACTTC. It specifies CASSQDPRLYGRTSYEQYF.